The sequence of this T cell receptor (beta chain) was determined in a study of T cell clonality in common variable immunodeficiency. The study, taken as a whole, reports: Compared with controls, CVID subjects had fewer shared TCRbeta clones.

CVID and control samples used equivalent genomic DNA input. TCRdb's copy holds only in-frame clones and misses some; the assay was immunoSEQ multiplex PCR. The sample counts tens of thousands of clones, none seen once; the ten largest own about 13%. V lost 0 bases to trimming and J lost 2 bases; unmatched junction nucleotides: 6. The CDR3 is 16 amino acids. Germline loops: CDR1 SNHLY, CDR2 FYNNEI. Most patients and controls had Caucasian heritage. This clone was recorded many times. Antigen specificity is unknown. With the read ending 3 residues before the CDR3 end, the germline J gene is used to fill in that end.

The rearrangement uses TRBV2 and TRBJ2-7, with 8 bases aligning to TRBD1. Specimen: peripheral blood mononuclear cells. This clonotype originated in a person aged 18-69 years in good health. The CDR3 bases that were read are TGTGCCAGCAGTGAAGCTCCTGGACAGGGTACCTACGAG. Translated: CASSEAPGQGTYE. In full, the CDR3 reads CASSEAPGQGTYEQYF.